This TCR beta chain is from a study of T cell responses to AZD1222 COVID-19 vaccine. Assay used: immunoSEQ multiplex PCR; TCRdb lists only in-frame clones, some missing. The data show more than 95,000 clones, with around 91% seen just once and about 4% held by the top ten. As regards this clone: This specimen includes other DNA sequences encoding the same CDR3.

The ends lost 0 bases at V and 8 bases at J; junction bases unmatched: 3. Germline CDR1 reads SGDLS; CDR2 reads YYNGEE. The CDR3 extends over 14 amino acids. This clonotype originated in an adult in good health. Specimen: peripheral blood, collected on day 0 of MenACWY control vaccination. This chain links TRBV9 with TRBJ1-4; TRBD1 matches 8 bases. The CDR3 spells CASSVDRGDEKLFF. As DNA, the CDR3 is TGTGCCAGCAGCGTAGACAGGGGGGACGAAAAACTGTTTTTT.